Following are 8 T cell receptor beta chains from one sample sequenced in a study of blood T cell repertoires in COVID-19. Produced via immunoSEQ multiplex PCR; TCRdb's table is partial and in-frame only. The repertoire holds a few hundred thousand clones, more than 75% seen once, with about 1.7% in the top ten. Input material: peripheral blood. The receptors here all came from a woman in her forties or fifties with acute or convalescent COVID-19.

CDR3 DNA sequence: TGTGCCAGCAGCGGGGGGACAGGGCCCTACGAGCAGTACTTC. Amino acids: CASSGGTGPYEQYF. The rearrangement uses TRBV13 and TRBJ2-7, with TRBD1 matching over 9 bases. The CDR3 runs to 14 residues. V trimming: 5 bases; J trimming: 2 bases; junction bases outside the gene matches: 4. CDR1 and CDR2 from the germline V gene are PRHDT and FYEKMQ (reference sequence).

The rearrangement joins TRBV6-5 to TRBJ1-5, with D unresolved. Germline V gives CDR1 MNHEY, CDR2 SVGAGI. Trimming removed 4 bases at V and 4 bases at J, with 5 bases between. The CDR3 spans 12 residues. CDR3 nucleotide sequence: TGTGCCAGCAGTTTCGCGAATCAGCCCCAGCATTTT. Residues: CASSFANQPQHF.

This clone was detected once. The CDR3 DNA follows: TGCAGCGCCCGACTCAAGTTTGGAAACACCATATATTTT. This codes for CSARLKFGNTIYF. This sequence joins TRBV29-1 and TRBJ1-3; no definite D call. In germline, CDR1 is SQVTM, CDR2 ANQGSEA. The CDR3 has 13 residues. V was clipped by 7 bases and J by 3 bases, with 13 bases between them.

The gene calls are TRBV6-5 and TRBJ1-1; 9 nucleotides agree with TRBD1. CDR1 and CDR2 from the germline V gene are MNHEY and SVGAGI. CDR3 length equals 13 residues. V shed 8 bases, J shed 5 bases, and the junction held 6 bases outside the gene matches. In DNA form, the CDR3 reads TGTGCCAGCTGGGGACAGGGAGATACTGAAGCTTTCTTT. Residues: CASWGQGDTEAFF.

V usage is TRBV9 and J usage is TRBJ2-2; 9 bases are a match to TRBD2. The ends lost 4 bases at V and 5 bases at J; junction bases unmatched: 6. CDR1 is SGDLS and CDR2 is YYNGEE in the germline V gene. CDR3 length: 15 amino acids. The DNA for the CDR3 is TGTGCCAGCAGCCCCGTAGCGGGAGTAACCGGGGAGCTGTTTTTT. This encodes CASSPVAGVTGELFF.

The chain recombines TRBV19 with TRBJ2-1, with a weak D call TRBD1 (6 bases). Looked up from germline, CDR1 is LNHDA and CDR2 is SQIVND (reference sequence). This CDR3 is built from 14 residues. V dropped 3 bases and J dropped 9 bases, with 15 bases sitting between them. CDR3 DNA sequence: TGTGCCAGTAGTATGGTCGGGCTGACAGGTGAGCAGTTCTTC. It specifies CASSMVGLTGEQFF.

The rearrangement joins TRBV7-3 to TRBJ2-7; TRBD1 matches 8 bases. The V segment lost 5 bases and the J segment 4 bases; nucleotides outside the gene matches: 10. The CDR3 covers 15 residues. Germline loops: CDR1 SGHTA, CDR2 FQGTGA. The CDR3 reads CASSAAPGQEYEQYF. Written as DNA, the CDR3 is TGTGCCAGCAGCGCAGCGCCGGGACAGGAGTACGAGCAGTACTTC.

This clone has a single count. In nucleotides, the CDR3 is TGTGCCAGCAGCTCAACCAGGGAGGAGCGGGAAAAACTGTTTTTT. It is translated as CASSSTREEREKLFF. The V gene is TRBV5-6, the J gene TRBJ1-4; possible D gene TRBD1, 5 bases. V was pared by 3 bases and J by 8 bases, with 17 bases between. CDR1 and CDR2 from the germline V gene are SGHDT and YYEEEE. The CDR3 contains 15 residues. Combining the CDR3 with reference TRBV5-6 and TRBJ1-4 gives the whole variable domain DAGVTQSPTHLIKTRGQQVTLRCSPKSGHDTVSWYQQALGQGPQFIFQYYEEEERQRGNFPDRFSGHQFPNYSSELNVNALLLGDSALYLCASSSTREEREKLFFGSGTQLSVL.